Given below is one T cell receptor (beta chain) in context. These data belong to a study of shared T cell receptors in the human thymus. Data came from immunoSEQ multiplex PCR; TCRdb stores just in-frame clones and leaves some out. Among hundreds of thousands of clones listed, over 75% were seen once. The germline V gene has CDR1 SGHNT and CDR2 YYREEE (reference sequence). V was pared by 4 bases and J by 5 bases, with 12 bases of the junction left unmatched. The CDR3 length is 17 residues. These data were likewise used in another study, on human thymus T cells. This second report adds: Those donating were healthy Finnish infants in corrective surgery for congenital heart defects. The thymus tissue came from resections taken during corrective heart surgery. Across thymic and blood repertoires, the usage of V and J genes appeared to be biased.

Specimen: thymocytes. The V and J genes are TRBV5-4 and TRBJ2-7; TRBD2 aligns across 13 bases. The receptor was isolated from a boy under two years old with a congenital heart defect. The CDR3 DNA reads TGTGCCAGCAGCCCTGCTCGGACTAGCGGGAGTCCTGACGAGCAGTACTTC. This gives the protein CASSPARTSGSPDEQYF.